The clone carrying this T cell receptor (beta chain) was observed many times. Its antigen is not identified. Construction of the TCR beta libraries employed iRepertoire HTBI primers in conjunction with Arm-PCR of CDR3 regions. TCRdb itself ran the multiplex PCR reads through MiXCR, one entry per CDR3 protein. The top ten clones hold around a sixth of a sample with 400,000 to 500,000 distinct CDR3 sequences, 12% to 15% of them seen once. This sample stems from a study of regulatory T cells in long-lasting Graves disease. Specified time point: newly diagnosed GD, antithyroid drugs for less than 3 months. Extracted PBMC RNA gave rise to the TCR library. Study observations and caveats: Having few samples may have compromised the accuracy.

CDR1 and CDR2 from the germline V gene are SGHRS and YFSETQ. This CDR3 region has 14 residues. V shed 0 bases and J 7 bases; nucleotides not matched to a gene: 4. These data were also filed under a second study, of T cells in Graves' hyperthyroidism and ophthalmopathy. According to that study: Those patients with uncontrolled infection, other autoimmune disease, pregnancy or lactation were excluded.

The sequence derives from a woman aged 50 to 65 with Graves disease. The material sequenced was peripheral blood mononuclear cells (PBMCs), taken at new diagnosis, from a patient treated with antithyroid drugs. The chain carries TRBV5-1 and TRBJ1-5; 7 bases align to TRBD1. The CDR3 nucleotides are TGCGCCAGCAGCTTGGAAGGGGGCGGACAGCCCCAGCATTTT. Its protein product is CASSLEGGGQPQHF.